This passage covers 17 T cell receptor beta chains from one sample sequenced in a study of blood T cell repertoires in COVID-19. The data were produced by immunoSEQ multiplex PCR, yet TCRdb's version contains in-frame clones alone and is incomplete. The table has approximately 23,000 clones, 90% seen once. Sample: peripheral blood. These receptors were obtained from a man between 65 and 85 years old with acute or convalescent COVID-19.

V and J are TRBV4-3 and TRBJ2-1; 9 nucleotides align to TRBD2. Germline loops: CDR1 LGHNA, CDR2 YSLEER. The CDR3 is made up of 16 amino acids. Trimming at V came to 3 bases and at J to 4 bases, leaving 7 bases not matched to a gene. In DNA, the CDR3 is TGCGCCAGCAGCCAGGCCCCGACTAGCGGATACAATGAGCAGTTCTTC. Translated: CASSQAPTSGYNEQFF.

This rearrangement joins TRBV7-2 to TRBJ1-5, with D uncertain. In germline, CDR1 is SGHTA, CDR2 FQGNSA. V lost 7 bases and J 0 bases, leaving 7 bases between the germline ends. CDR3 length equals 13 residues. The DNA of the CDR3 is TGTGCCAGCACCCCCAATAGCAATCAGCCCCAGCATTTT. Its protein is CASTPNSNQPQHF.

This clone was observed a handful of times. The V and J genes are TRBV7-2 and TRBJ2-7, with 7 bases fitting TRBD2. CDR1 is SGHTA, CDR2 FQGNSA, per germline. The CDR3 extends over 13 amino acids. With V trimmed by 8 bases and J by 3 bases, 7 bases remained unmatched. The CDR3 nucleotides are TGTGCCAGCGCATTCTCGGGGGGCTACGAGCAGTACTTC. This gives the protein CASAFSGGYEQYF.

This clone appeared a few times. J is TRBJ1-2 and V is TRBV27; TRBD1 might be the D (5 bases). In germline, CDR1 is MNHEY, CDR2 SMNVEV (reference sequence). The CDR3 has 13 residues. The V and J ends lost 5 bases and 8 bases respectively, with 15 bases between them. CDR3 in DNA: TGTGCCAGCAGTCCCGCCCGGAGGGGCGGCTACACCTTC. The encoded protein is CASSPARRGGYTF.

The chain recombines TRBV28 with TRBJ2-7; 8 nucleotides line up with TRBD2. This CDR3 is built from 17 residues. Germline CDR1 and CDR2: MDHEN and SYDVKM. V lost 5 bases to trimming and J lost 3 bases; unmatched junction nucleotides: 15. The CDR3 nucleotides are TGTGCCAGCAGTCTACCCCTAGAGGAGCGGGGGTACTACGAGCAGTACTTC. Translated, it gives CASSLPLEERGYYEQYF.

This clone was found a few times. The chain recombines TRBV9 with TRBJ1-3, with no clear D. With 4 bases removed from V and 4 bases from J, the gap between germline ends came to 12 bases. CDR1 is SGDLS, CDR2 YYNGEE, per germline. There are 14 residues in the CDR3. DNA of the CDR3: TGTGCCAGCAGCACCACGGGGATCGGAAACACCATATATTTT. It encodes CASSTTGIGNTIYF.

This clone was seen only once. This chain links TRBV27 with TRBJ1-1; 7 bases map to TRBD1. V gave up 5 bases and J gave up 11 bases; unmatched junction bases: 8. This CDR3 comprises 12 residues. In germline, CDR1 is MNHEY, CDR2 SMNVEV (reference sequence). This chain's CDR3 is CASSPLTGNAFF. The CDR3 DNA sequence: TGTGCCAGCAGTCCCTTGACAGGGAACGCTTTCTTT.

The CDR3 region has the DNA TGCGCCAGCAGCTTGGCGGTAGCGGGCGCCTCCTACAATGAGCAGTTCTTC. Translating it yields CASSLAVAGASYNEQFF. The chain links TRBV5-1 to TRBJ2-1, with 7 bases aligning to TRBD2. CDR3 length: 17 amino acids. Per germline, CDR1 SGHRS and CDR2 YFSETQ. V lost 0 bases, J lost 0 bases, and 6 bases stayed unmatched.

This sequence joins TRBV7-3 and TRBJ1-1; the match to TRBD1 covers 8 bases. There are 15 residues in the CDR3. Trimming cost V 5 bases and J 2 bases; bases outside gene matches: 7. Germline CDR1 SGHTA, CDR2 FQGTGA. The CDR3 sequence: CASSPLGQGNTEAFF. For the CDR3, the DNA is TGTGCCAGCAGCCCGCTCGGACAGGGCAACACTGAAGCTTTCTTT.

CDR3 DNA sequence: TGTGCCAGCAGCCTCGCCGGGGTCGATGAGCAGTTCTTC. This sequence encodes CASSLAGVDEQFF. This chain links TRBV13 with TRBJ2-1; tentative D call: TRBD2 (5 bases). Per germline, CDR1 PRHDT and CDR2 FYEKMQ (reference sequence). There are 13 residues in the CDR3. V was trimmed by 5 bases and J by 8 bases, leaving 13 bases between them.

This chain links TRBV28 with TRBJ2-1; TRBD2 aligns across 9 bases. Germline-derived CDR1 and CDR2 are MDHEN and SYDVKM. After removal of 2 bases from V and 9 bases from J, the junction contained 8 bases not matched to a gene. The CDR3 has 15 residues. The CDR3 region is CASSLSGGPFSEQFF. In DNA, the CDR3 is TGTGCCAGCAGTTTAAGCGGGGGGCCCTTTTCTGAGCAGTTCTTC. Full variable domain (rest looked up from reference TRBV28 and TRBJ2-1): DVKVTQSSRYLVKRTGEKVFLECVQDMDHENMFWYRQDPGLGLRLIYFSYDVKMKEKGDIPEGYSVSREKKERFSLILESASTNQTSMYLCASSLSGGPFSEQFFGPGTRLTVL.

The CDR3 loop is CASSSGLYTDTQYF. CDR3 sequence (DNA): TGTGCCAGCAGCTCCGGACTATACACAGATACGCAGTATTTT. The chain carries TRBV7-2 and TRBJ2-3, with D perhaps TRBD2 (6 bases). The CDR3 runs to 14 residues. V lost 4 bases and J 2 bases, leaving 10 bases between the germline ends. Germline V gene sequence: CDR1 SGHTA, CDR2 FQGNSA.

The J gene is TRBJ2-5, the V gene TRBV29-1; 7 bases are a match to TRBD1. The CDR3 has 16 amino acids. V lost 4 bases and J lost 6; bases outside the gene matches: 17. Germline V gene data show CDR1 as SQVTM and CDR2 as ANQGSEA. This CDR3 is CSVGLGSGQERQTQYF. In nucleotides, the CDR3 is TGCAGCGTTGGCCTAGGGAGCGGACAGGAAAGGCAGACCCAGTACTTC.

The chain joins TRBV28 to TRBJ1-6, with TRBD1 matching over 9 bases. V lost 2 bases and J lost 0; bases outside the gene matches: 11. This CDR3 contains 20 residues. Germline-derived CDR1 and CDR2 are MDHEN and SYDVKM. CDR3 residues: CASSLPGQGRRSSYNSPLHF. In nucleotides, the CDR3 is TGTGCCAGCAGTTTACCGGGACAGGGACGTCGGAGCTCCTATAATTCACCCCTCCACTTT.

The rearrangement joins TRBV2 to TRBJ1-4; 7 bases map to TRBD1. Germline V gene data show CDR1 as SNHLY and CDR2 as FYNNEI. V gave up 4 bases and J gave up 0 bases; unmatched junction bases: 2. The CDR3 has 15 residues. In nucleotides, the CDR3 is TGTGCCAGCAGTGGGACAGGCACAACTAATGAAAAACTGTTTTTT. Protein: CASSGTGTTNEKLFF.

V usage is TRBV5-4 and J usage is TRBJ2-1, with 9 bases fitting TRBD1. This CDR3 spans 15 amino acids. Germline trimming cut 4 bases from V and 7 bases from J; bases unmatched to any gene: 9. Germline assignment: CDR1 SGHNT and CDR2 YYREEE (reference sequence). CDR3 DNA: TGTGCCAGCAGCAGGGCTTTTGGACAGGGGAATGAGCAGTTCTTC. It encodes CASSRAFGQGNEQFF.

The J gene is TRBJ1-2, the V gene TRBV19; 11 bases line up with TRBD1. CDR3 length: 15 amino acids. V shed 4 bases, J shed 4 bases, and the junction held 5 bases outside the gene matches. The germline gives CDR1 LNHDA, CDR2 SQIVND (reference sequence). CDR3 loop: CASSTGTGGIYGYTF. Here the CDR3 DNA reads TGTGCCAGTAGTACAGGGACAGGGGGTATCTATGGCTACACCTTC.